Only one count was recorded for the clone carrying this TCR beta chain. Its antigen remains unidentified. This CDR3 has 15 amino acids. Trimming removed 0 bases from V and 8 bases from J, with 16 bases in between. The germline gives CDR1 ENHRY, CDR2 SYGVKD. These data come from a study of T cell responses to AZD1222 COVID-19 vaccine. Study information: Second-dose intervals near 4 or 12 weeks were combined.

General study findings and limits: The donor group comprised mostly white British people and more females; the analysis possibly underestimated clonal diversity. The number of AZD1222 recipients seropositive at baseline was only 5 to 7. Targeting of unmutated variant regions was reportedly seen in nearly half of spike-specific TCRs.

Here immunoSEQ multiplex PCR was the method, and the copy in TCRdb shows in-frame clones only, minus some. Here the sample spans around 160,000 clones, under 95% being singletons. The sample in question was peripheral blood, obtained on day 0 of AZD1222 vaccination. This chain links TRBV10-3 with TRBJ1-1; no clear D. The source of this sequence is an adult in good health. In nucleotides, the CDR3 is TGTGCCATCAGTGAGTCGAGTGTGGGATCGGCGGAAGCTTTCTTT. The encoded protein is CAISESSVGSAEAFF.